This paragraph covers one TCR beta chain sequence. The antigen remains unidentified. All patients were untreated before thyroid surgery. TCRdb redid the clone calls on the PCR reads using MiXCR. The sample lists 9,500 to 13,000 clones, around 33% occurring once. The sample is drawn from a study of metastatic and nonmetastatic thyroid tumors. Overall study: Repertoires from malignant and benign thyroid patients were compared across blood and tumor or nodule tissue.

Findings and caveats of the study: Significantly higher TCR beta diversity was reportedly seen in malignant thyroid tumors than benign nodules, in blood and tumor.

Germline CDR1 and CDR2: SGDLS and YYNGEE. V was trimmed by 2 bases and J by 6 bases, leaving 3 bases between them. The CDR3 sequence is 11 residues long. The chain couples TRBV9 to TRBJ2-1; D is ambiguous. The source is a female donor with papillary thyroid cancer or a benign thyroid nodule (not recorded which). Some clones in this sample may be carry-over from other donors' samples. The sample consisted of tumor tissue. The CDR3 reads CASSVFNEQFF. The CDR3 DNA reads TGTGCCAGCAGCGTGTTCAATGAGCAGTTCTTC.